One sample yielded the 20 T cell receptor beta chains listed below, sequenced in a study of technical replicates of blood from a handful of donors. Sequencing was performed with immunoSEQ multiplex PCR; in TCRdb, only in-frame clones are kept and a portion is missing. The sample includes 75,000 to 90,000 clones, 90% to 95% seen only once; the top ten take 0.35% to 0.4%. Sequencing was performed on T cells isolated from PBMCs. The receptors shown here come from a human donor in good health.

This clone came up a few times. This chain connects TRBV29-1 to TRBJ1-1, with D maybe TRBD1 (6 bases). With 5 bases removed from V and 3 bases from J, the gap between germline ends came to 13 bases. The CDR3 contains 13 residues. From germline, CDR1 is SQVTM and CDR2 ANQGSEA. CDR3 nucleotide sequence: TGCAGCGTTCAATTAAACAGGGACACTGAAGCTTTCTTT. This sequence encodes CSVQLNRDTEAFF.

This chain links TRBV5-4 with TRBJ1-4, with D maybe TRBD1 (5 bases). V was shortened by 6 bases and J by 0 bases, with 12 bases between the two germline ends. Per germline, CDR1 SGHNT and CDR2 YYREEE (reference sequence). This CDR3 region has 15 residues. CDR3 in DNA: TGTGCCAGCAAAGGCTGGGGGGCAACTAATGAAAAACTGTTTTTT. It codes for CASKGWGATNEKLFF.

This chain links TRBV18 with TRBJ2-7; 9 bases are a match to TRBD2. From germline, CDR1 is KGHSH and CDR2 LQKENI. J was trimmed by 3 bases and V by 6 bases; bases with no gene match: 9. The CDR3 extends over 15 amino acids. DNA for the CDR3: TGTGCCAGCTCCCTCGGTGGTAGCGGGAGCTACGAGCAGTACTTC. It translates to CASSLGGSGSYEQYF.

The V call is TRBV5-8, the J call TRBJ2-1, with 9 bases lining up with TRBD2. Germline V gene lookup returns CDR1 SGHTS and CDR2 YDEGEE. Trimming took 5 bases from V and 5 from J; bases not matched to a gene: 8. This CDR3 spans 15 amino acids. For the CDR3, the DNA is TGTGCCAGCAGTAGATGGCTAGCGGGACACAATGAGCAGTTCTTC. Protein product: CASSRWLAGHNEQFF.

The chain joins TRBV29-1 to TRBJ1-2, with a weak D call TRBD1 (5 bases). The length of the CDR3 is 15 residues. The V gene's germline CDR1 is SQVTM and CDR2 ANQGSEA. V gave up 5 bases and J gave up 4 bases, with 20 bases separating them. CDR3 DNA sequence: TGCAGCGTTCCCGAATGGGGGACTTCCGGCTATGGCTACACCTTC. Encoded protein: CSVPEWGTSGYGYTF.

The rearrangement uses TRBV2 and TRBJ1-5, with TRBD1 identical over 8 bases. V gave up 6 bases and J gave up 6 bases; unmatched junction bases: 10. CDR3 size: 15 residues. Germline CDR1 is SNHLY and CDR2 is FYNNEI. CDR3 coding DNA: TGTGCCAGCAGCTTTCCTGGACAGGGTTCTCAGCCCCAGCATTTT. It translates to CASSFPGQGSQPQHF.

The chain recombines TRBV18 with TRBJ2-7, with a possible D match to TRBD1 (6 bases). Trimming removed 1 base at V and 3 bases at J, with 10 bases between. Germline values: CDR1 KGHSH, CDR2 LQKENI. CDR3 length equals 14 residues. Here the CDR3 DNA reads TGTGCCAGCTCACCACTCCTGGACAGCTACGAGCAGTACTTC. Amino acid sequence: CASSPLLDSYEQYF.

This clone has just one count. The CDR3 DNA is TGTGCCAGCAGCTCCGGGACTAGCGGGGGCGAGCAGTACTTC. Protein product: CASSSGTSGGEQYF. This chain connects TRBV11-3 to TRBJ2-7; 14 positions agree with TRBD2. The CDR3 is made up of 14 amino acids. Germline loops: CDR1 SGHNT, CDR2 YENEEA. The trim removed 4 bases at V and 6 bases at J, leaving 2 bases unmatched.

In this sample, this clone turned up once. The V call is TRBV19, the J call TRBJ2-4; tentative D call: TRBD1 (5 bases). Germline-derived CDR1 and CDR2 are LNHDA and SQIVND (reference sequence). V lost 7 bases, J lost 8 bases, and 15 bases lay in between. The CDR3 runs to 13 residues. The CDR3: CASTGPLGDIQYF. The CDR3 DNA sequence: TGTGCCAGTACAGGGCCTTTGGGTGACATTCAGTACTTC.

This clone came up once. This chain's CDR3 is CASSTGTGDGYTF. Written as DNA, the CDR3 is TGTGCCAGTAGTACGGGGACAGGGGATGGCTACACCTTC. The chain employs TRBV19 and TRBJ1-2; 10 nucleotides line up with TRBD1. The germline V gene has CDR1 LNHDA and CDR2 SQIVND (reference sequence). With 4 bases clipped from V and 6 bases from J, the junction kept 2 bases outside the gene matches. There are 13 residues in the CDR3.

The rearrangement links TRBV19 to TRBJ2-2, with 7 positions matching TRBD2. The length of the CDR3 is 15 residues. J gave up 0 bases and V 10 bases, and 8 bases lay outside the gene matches. Germline V CDR1 and CDR2: LNHDA, SQIVND (reference sequence). The CDR3 DNA is TGTGCCACCCAGCGGGACGATACGAACACCGGGGAGCTGTTTTTT. Protein sequence: CATQRDDTNTGELFF.

By share, this clone counts as medium-sized (0.01 to 0.1%). The V and J genes are TRBV28 and TRBJ1-1; unclear D gene. Trimming cost V 8 bases and J 8 bases, with 18 bases left between them. Germline CDR1 MDHEN, CDR2 SYDVKM. CDR3 length: 13 residues. The CDR3 sequence is CASSTQWSIEAFF. CDR3 nucleotides: TGTGCCAGCTCTACTCAGTGGAGCATAGAAGCTTTCTTT. The variable domain in full, completed from reference TRBV28 and TRBJ1-1, reads DVKVTQSSRYLVKRTGEKVFLECVQDMDHENMFWYRQDPGLGLRLIYFSYDVKMKEKGDIPEGYSVSREKKERFSLILESASTNQTSMYLCASSTQWSIEAFFGQGTRLTVV.

The chain combines TRBV28 with TRBJ2-1, with D unclear. Germline V gene sequence: CDR1 MDHEN, CDR2 SYDVKM. The V gene lost 5 bases and the J gene lost 3 bases, with 17 bases spanning the gap. The CDR3 runs 16 residues. This CDR3 is CASSPPTVSRYNEQFF. CDR3 bases: TGTGCCAGCAGTCCCCCCACGGTGAGCCGCTACAATGAGCAGTTCTTC.

V gene TRBV28 combines with J gene TRBJ1-1; D is undetermined. This CDR3 contains 12 residues. Germline CDR1 is MDHEN and CDR2 is SYDVKM. With 3 bases removed from V and 9 bases from J, the gap between germline ends came to 11 bases. The CDR3 is CASSFREGKAFF. CDR3 DNA sequence: TGTGCCAGCAGTTTTCGGGAGGGAAAAGCTTTCTTT. Together with reference TRBV28 and TRBJ1-1, the CDR3 gives the full variable domain: DVKVTQSSRYLVKRTGEKVFLECVQDMDHENMFWYRQDPGLGLRLIYFSYDVKMKEKGDIPEGYSVSREKKERFSLILESASTNQTSMYLCASSFREGKAFFGQGTRLTVV.

This clone appeared once. The chain has TRBV28 and TRBJ2-7; D gene uncertain. CDR3 length equals 11 residues. Germline V gives CDR1 MDHEN, CDR2 SYDVKM. Between the trimmed V and J ends, which lost 5 bases and 2 bases, there was a span of 4 bases. The CDR3 loop is CASSLTYEQYF. In nucleotides, the CDR3 is TGTGCCAGCAGTCTAACCTACGAGCAGTACTTC.

The chain combines TRBV4-2 with TRBJ2-1; 11 bases fit TRBD2. In germline, CDR1 is LGHNA, CDR2 YNFKEQ. Germline trimming cut 3 bases from V and 0 bases from J; bases unmatched to any gene: 4. The CDR3 loop spans 17 amino acids. The CDR3, as DNA: TGTGCCAGCAGCCAGGCGACTAGCGGGGTCTCCTACAATGAGCAGTTCTTC. It encodes CASSQATSGVSYNEQFF.

The chain has TRBV27 and TRBJ1-1; D is uncertain. Trimming removed 3 bases at V and 4 bases at J, with 12 bases between. This CDR3 comprises 14 residues. The germline V gene encodes CDR1 MNHEY and CDR2 SMNVEV (reference sequence). CDR3 DNA sequence: TGTGCCAGCAGTTTGATTCTTGGAGTCACTGAAGCTTTCTTT. Protein sequence: CASSLILGVTEAFF.

This clone was observed a single time. V gene TRBV2 combines with J gene TRBJ1-2, with TRBD1 matching over 8 bases. The germline gives CDR1 SNHLY, CDR2 FYNNEI. The CDR3 is 16 amino acids. V lost 4 bases, J lost 0 bases, and 7 bases stayed unmatched. The CDR3 loop reads CASSGDRPYANYGYTF. CDR3 nucleotide sequence: TGTGCCAGCAGTGGGGACAGGCCGTATGCTAACTATGGCTACACCTTC.

This chain connects TRBV19 to TRBJ2-7; 9 positions agree with TRBD1. This CDR3 has 15 amino acids. The V segment lost 0 bases and the J segment 4 bases; nucleotides outside the gene matches: 4. Germline V gene sequence: CDR1 LNHDA, CDR2 SQIVND (reference sequence). The CDR3 reads CASSIETGGAYEQYF. CDR3 DNA: TGTGCCAGTAGTATAGAGACAGGGGGAGCTTACGAGCAGTACTTC.

The chain uses TRBV6-5 and TRBJ1-2; D gene unclear. The CDR3 loop spans 14 amino acids. Germline CDR1 and CDR2: MNHEY and SVGAGI. Trimming left V 2 bases short and J 4 bases short, with 11 bases between. Here the CDR3 DNA reads TGTGCCAGCAGTTACCAGGAGGGTACCTATGGCTACACCTTC. This sequence encodes CASSYQEGTYGYTF.